The source of this TCR beta chain is a study of identical twins. This clonotype was counted between two and nine times. Its antigen remains unknown. Study results and limitations: Within monozygotic twins, out-of-frame TCR alpha sharing was underestimated by the models.

TCRdb fed the 5' RACE reads into MiXCR, producing one record per CDR3 protein. The sample contains about 890,000 distinct CDR3 sequences, about 12% of which appear only once. J gave up 4 bases and V 0 bases, and 7 bases lay outside the gene matches. The CDR3 contains 17 residues. Per the germline V gene, CDR1 is SGHDT and CDR2 is YYEEEE. These data also formed part of another study, on yellow fever vaccine responses in identical twins.

V gene TRBV5-6 combines with J gene TRBJ2-5; 12 positions match TRBD2. Sequenced input: PBMCs. This TCR was sampled from a woman under 30 in good health. The CDR3 sequence is CASSLDLAGGPRETQYF. The DNA for the CDR3 is TGTGCCAGCAGCTTGGATCTAGCGGGAGGGCCCCGAGAGACCCAGTACTTC. Full variable domain (missing parts from reference TRBV5-6 and TRBJ2-5): DAGVTQSPTHLIKTRGQQVTLRCSPKSGHDTVSWYQQALGQGPQFIFQYYEEEERQRGNFPDRFSGHQFPNYSSELNVNALLLGDSALYLCASSLDLAGGPRETQYFGPGTRLLVL.